This T cell receptor beta chain is drawn from a study of shared clonotypes between healthy human individuals. This clone was picked up one time. It was CD45RO-negative cells, positively selected for CCR7, that made up naive CD8 cells, with terminally differentiated effector memory CD45RA+ cells excluded. The ends were cut back, 0 bases at V and 3 bases at J, with 12 bases in the middle. This CDR3 comprises 16 residues. Germline-derived CDR1 and CDR2 are PRHDT and FYEKMQ (reference sequence). TCRdb's table, derived via immunoSEQ multiplex PCR, lists solely in-frame clones and lacks some. The data hold roughly 570,000 clones, with nearly 98% observed a single time.

Sequenced: naive CD8+ T cells sorted from blood. The chain couples TRBV13 to TRBJ1-5, with D possibly being TRBD1 (6 bases). The clonotype was recovered from a man aged 25 to 40 in good health. The CDR3 here is CASSLGQGLNNQPQHF. DNA for the CDR3: TGTGCCAGCAGCTTAGGCCAGGGGCTAAACAATCAGCCCCAGCATTTT.